Below are 10 T cell receptor beta chains sequenced from a single sample in a study of cytomegalovirus exposure and HLA in healthy donors (dated by TCRdb to 2017 to 2019). The method was the immunoSEQ multiplex PCR assay. A mixture of 60 forward primers for TCR Vbeta segments and 13 reverse primers for TCR Jbeta segments was used in the multiplex PCR. The immuneACCESS repertoire file appears here via TCRdb, limited to in-frame rearrangements. These files lack a portion of the clones; in checked studies, under half of the deficit traces to unresolved V genes, and the cause of the others is not known. This sample comprises 90,000 to 140,000 clones, 60% to 85% of them detected only once. The ten largest clones capture over 7% of the sample. The specimen was PBMCs. Receptor source: a middle-aged woman in good health and CMV-seropositive.

V gene TRBV28 combines with J gene TRBJ2-7, with unresolved D. The CDR3 is 13 amino acids. Germline V gene data show CDR1 as MDHEN and CDR2 as SYDVKM. Trimming took off 2 bases at V and 3 bases at J, with 8 bases between the two ends. The CDR3 sequence is CASSLGQDYEQYF. The CDR3 DNA is TGTGCCAGCAGTTTAGGTCAGGACTACGAGCAGTACTTC.

The chain employs TRBV11-2 and TRBJ2-5; no clear D gene. CDR1 is SGHAT, CDR2 FQNNGV, per germline. Trimming shortened V by 1 base and J by 7 bases, and 10 bases separated the two germline ends. This CDR3 has 13 residues. The CDR3 DNA is TGTGCCAGCAGCTTAGTCGCGGTTGGGACCCAGTACTTC. This codes for CASSLVAVGTQYF. Full variable domain (rest looked up from reference TRBV11-2 and TRBJ2-5): EAGVAQSPRYKIIEKRQSVAFWCNPISGHATLYWYQQILGQGPKLLIQFQNNGVVDDSQLPKDRFSAERLKGVDSTLKIQPAKLEDSAVYLCASSLVAVGTQYFGPGTRLLVL.

The rearrangement links TRBV7-8 to TRBJ2-7, with 10 bases aligning to TRBD2. The J segment lost 5 bases and the V segment lost 5 bases, leaving 12 bases of the junction unmatched. Germline V gene sequence: CDR1 SGHVS, CDR2 FQNEAQ. The CDR3 totals 16 residues. CDR3 coding DNA: TGTGCCAGCAGCCCCTTTTATAGCGGGAGGAGCCACGAGCAGTACTTC. Its protein product is CASSPFYSGRSHEQYF.

V is TRBV7-2 and J is TRBJ1-4; no firm D call. The CDR3 sequence is 13 residues long. V was pared by 0 bases and J by 8 bases, with 7 bases between. Germline-derived CDR1 and CDR2 are SGHTA and FQGNSA. CDR3 coding DNA: TGTGCCAGCAGCTTAGCGGGCGAGGAAAAACTGTTTTTT. Its translation is CASSLAGEEKLFF.

This chain links TRBV4-3 with TRBJ2-3; tentative D call: TRBD2 (7 bases). Per germline, CDR1 LGHNA and CDR2 YSLEER. The CDR3 is made up of 14 amino acids. V shed 1 base and J shed 7 bases, with 12 bases lying between them. CDR3: CASSQARGAYTQYF. CDR3 DNA: TGCGCCAGCAGCCAAGCACGGGGGGCGTATACGCAGTATTTT.

This clone was detected once. The chain links TRBV7-8 to TRBJ1-5; TRBD1 agrees at 9 bases. Germline lookup yields CDR1 SGHVS and CDR2 FQNEAQ. V lost 3 bases, J lost 6 bases, and 12 bases stayed unmatched. The CDR3 is 17 residues long. The CDR3 here is CASSFMRVDRGGQPQHF. The CDR3 DNA sequence: TGTGCCAGCAGCTTTATGAGGGTGGACAGGGGAGGTCAGCCCCAGCATTTT.

The chain combines TRBV28 with TRBJ2-7, with unresolved D. This CDR3 has 15 residues. The germline CDR1 and CDR2 sequences are MDHEN and SYDVKM. Trimming took 3 bases from V and 3 from J, leaving 15 bases between them. CDR3 nucleotide sequence: TGTGCCAGCAGTTTCCCCCCTTTCCGGGTCTACGAGCAGTACTTC. Translating it yields CASSFPPFRVYEQYF.

This chain connects TRBV2 to TRBJ2-3, with D hard to call. Trimming shortened V by 8 bases and J by 2 bases, and 23 bases separated the two germline ends. The CDR3 runs 17 residues. Looked up from germline, CDR1 is SNHLY and CDR2 is FYNNEI. The CDR3 DNA follows: TGTGCCAGCGCCGCGAGAGGTAGTTTCCCTTACACAGATACGCAGTATTTT. It yields the protein CASAARGSFPYTDTQYF. Filled out from reference TRBV2 and TRBJ2-3, the complete variable domain reads EPEVTQTPSHQVTQMGQEVILRCVPISNHLYFYWYRQILGQKVEFLVSFYNNEISEKSEIFDDQFSVERPDGSNFTLKIRSTKLEDSAMYFCASAARGSFPYTDTQYFGPGTRLTVL.

The gene calls are TRBV19 and TRBJ1-5; 7 bases line up with TRBD1. V trimming: 4 bases; J trimming: 6 bases; junction bases outside the gene matches: 6. CDR1 LNHDA and CDR2 SQIVND come from the germline V gene (reference sequence). The CDR3 loop spans 14 amino acids. The CDR3 sequence is CASSRPGGIQPQHF. The CDR3 DNA sequence: TGTGCCAGTAGTAGGCCAGGGGGGATTCAGCCCCAGCATTTT.

This chain connects TRBV28 to TRBJ1-5, with D possibly being TRBD1 (5 bases). The germline V and J ends were trimmed by 3 bases and 0 bases, with 9 bases remaining between them. The CDR3 has 15 amino acids. Germline assignment: CDR1 MDHEN and CDR2 SYDVKM. Written as DNA, the CDR3 is TGTGCCAGCAGTTTGACAGTAAATAGCAATCAGCCCCAGCATTTT. As protein: CASSLTVNSNQPQHF.